The clone carrying this T cell receptor beta chain was seen a few times. What it binds is not known. This sample's treatment: approximately 9-day PBMC culture with coronavirus spike peptide pools or control peptides (ViraFEST assay). Medium was half-exchanged with fresh IL-2 medium on days 3 and 7. This record belongs to a study of vaccination and CD4 T cells after COVID-19. Overall study context: Sampling post-COVID took place a median around 99 days after diagnosis (range 35 to 161). Cellular stimulation was performed using overlapping spike peptides derived from SARS-CoV-2, HCoV-NL63, HCoV-OC43 and HCoV-229E.

CD4+ T cells that had been cultured provided DNA sequenced with the Oncomine TCR Beta short-read assay. TCRdb itself ran the PCR reads through MiXCR, one entry per CDR3 protein. This sample has 9,500 to 15,000 distinct CDR3 sequences, with under 40% found just once. This CDR3 is 14 amino acids long. Germline V gene sequence: CDR1 SGHRS, CDR2 YFSETQ. V was shortened by 3 bases and J by 4 bases, with 8 bases between the two germline ends. The chain links TRBV5-1 to TRBJ2-6, with unresolved D. The sequenced sample was cultured CD4+ T cells from blood. The sequence came from a human donor with COVID-19. Here the CDR3 DNA reads TGCGCCAGCAGCTCCCTGGGGGGGGCCAACGTCCTGACTTTC. It is translated as CASSSLGGANVLTF.